Each of the 32 T cell receptor beta chains below was sequenced from the same sample in a study of CD8+ T cells in alopecia areata. Treatment given: oral pan-JAK inhibitor, 5-10 mg twice daily. Once RNA had been extracted, it was reverse transcribed into cDNA to act as the sequencing template. Measured with immunoSEQ multiplex PCR; TCRdb has only the in-frame clones, and not every one. The data hold approximately 180,000 clones, with 58% observed a single time. The source material was CD4+ T cells sorted from blood, sampled between weeks 55 and 65, from a patient treated with tofacitinib. The receptors stem from a human donor with alopecia areata.

J is TRBJ1-4 and V is TRBV29-1, with D tentatively TRBD1 (5 bases). With 5 bases removed from V and 4 bases from J, the gap between germline ends came to 11 bases. In germline, CDR1 is SQVTM, CDR2 ANQGSEA. The CDR3 is 13 amino acids. The DNA for the CDR3 is TGCAGCGTTTCCTTGGGGGGTAATGAAAAACTGTTTTTT. Its translation is CSVSLGGNEKLFF.

The sample holds a few counts of this clone. This chain uses TRBV29-1 with TRBJ1-2; 8 nucleotides agree with TRBD1. The CDR3 consists of 12 residues. CDR1 and CDR2 from the germline V gene are SQVTM and ANQGSEA. Germline trimming cut 6 bases from V and 4 bases from J; bases unmatched to any gene: 4. The CDR3 reads CSVSGQVYGYTF. Here the CDR3 DNA reads TGCAGCGTATCGGGACAGGTCTATGGCTACACCTTC.

The V gene is TRBV19, the J gene TRBJ1-1; tentative D call: TRBD1 (5 bases). V lost 0 bases and J lost 7, with 9 bases in between. Germline CDR1 and CDR2: LNHDA and SQIVND (reference sequence). This CDR3 spans 13 amino acids. The chain's CDR3 is CASSIDPGSEAFF. For the CDR3, the DNA is TGTGCCAGTAGTATAGATCCAGGGAGTGAAGCTTTCTTT.

The rearrangement joins TRBV2 to TRBJ2-3; the D gene is possibly TRBD1 (5 bases). Deletions cut 4 bases from V and 2 bases from J, with 13 bases between. CDR3 length: 15 amino acids. Germline V gives CDR1 SNHLY, CDR2 FYNNEI. CDR3 in DNA: TGTGCCAGCAGTGCTTTGACAGCTATCACAGATACGCAGTATTTT. It specifies CASSALTAITDTQYF.

The rearrangement links TRBV7-3 to TRBJ2-2; TRBD2 aligns across 8 bases. Germline V gene sequence: CDR1 SGHTA, CDR2 FQGTGA. V was pared by 2 bases and J by 8 bases, with 7 bases of the junction left unmatched. The CDR3 consists of 15 residues. CDR3 amino acids: CASSLHSSGLGELFF. In DNA form, the CDR3 reads TGTGCCAGCAGCTTACACTCTAGCGGGCTGGGGGAGCTGTTTTTT.

This clone showed up just a few times. The V gene is TRBV29-1, the J gene TRBJ1-2; D is unresolved. Deletions cut 5 bases from V and 2 bases from J, with 15 bases between. Germline CDR1 reads SQVTM; CDR2 reads ANQGSEA. The CDR3 has 14 amino acids. DNA of the CDR3: TGCAGCGTTACCCGGGCTGGCGGGAACTATGGCTACACCTTC. Amino acid sequence: CSVTRAGGNYGYTF. The whole variable domain, remainder taken from reference TRBV29-1 and TRBJ1-2, is SAVISQKPSRDICQRGTSLTIQCQVDSQVTMMFWYRQQPGQSLTLIATANQGSEATYESGFVIDKFPISRPNLTFSTLTVSNMSPEDSSIYLCSVTRAGGNYGYTFGSGTRLTVV.

This clone has more than one count but fewer than ten. This chain uses TRBV29-1 with TRBJ1-2; maybe TRBD1 (5 bases). The V end lost 7 bases, the J end lost 8 bases, and 23 bases lay between the germline ends. The CDR3 is made up of 14 amino acids. Germline lookup yields CDR1 SQVTM and CDR2 ANQGSEA. The CDR3 region has the DNA TGCAGCGCGGGCGGAGGGGTCGGGATCGGGGGCTACACCTTC. Translation gives CSAGGGVGIGGYTF. Using reference TRBV29-1 and TRBJ1-2 for the parts outside the CDR3, the full variable domain is SAVISQKPSRDICQRGTSLTIQCQVDSQVTMMFWYRQQPGQSLTLIATANQGSEATYESGFVIDKFPISRPNLTFSTLTVSNMSPEDSSIYLCSAGGGVGIGGYTFGSGTRLTVV.

V is TRBV6-5 and J is TRBJ1-4; 9 nucleotides line up with TRBD1. V shed 0 bases and J 4 bases; nucleotides not matched to a gene: 0. Germline CDR1 and CDR2: MNHEY and SVGAGI. This CDR3 comprises 15 residues. In nucleotides, the CDR3 is TGTGCCAGCAGTTACTCGGGACAGGGTAATGAAAAACTGTTTTTT. Translation gives CASSYSGQGNEKLFF.

The chain combines TRBV30 with TRBJ1-1, with unresolved D. The germline V gene has CDR1 GTSNPN and CDR2 SVGIG (reference sequence). This CDR3 spans 13 amino acids. V was cut by 4 bases and J by 5 bases, with 14 bases left in between. The CDR3 nucleotides are TGTGCCTGGATAACTCAGTGGCAGACTGAAGCTTTCTTT. It is translated as CAWITQWQTEAFF.

The chain is built from TRBV25-1 and TRBJ2-6; the D is unclear. The V gene lost 8 bases and the J gene lost 1 base, with 15 bases spanning the gap. The CDR3 totals 16 residues. Per germline, CDR1 MGHDK and CDR2 SYGVNS. CDR3 DNA: TGTGCCAGCGGGAAGGGAATCGAGTCTGGGGCCAACGTCCTGACTTTC. Its translation: CASGKGIESGANVLTF.

This chain joins TRBV4-2 and TRBJ2-1; TRBD1 matches at 7 bases. The length of the CDR3 is 17 residues. Germline V gene sequence: CDR1 LGHNA, CDR2 YNFKEQ. Trimming at V came to 0 bases and at J to 3 bases, leaving 8 bases not matched to a gene. The CDR3 sequence: CASSQDIKGGSYNEQFF. The CDR3 DNA follows: TGTGCCAGCAGCCAAGATATTAAAGGGGGCAGCTACAATGAGCAGTTCTTC.

This clone was recorded a few times. This chain uses TRBV29-1 with TRBJ2-3, with D perhaps matching TRBD1 (6 bases). The V and J ends lost 7 bases and 6 bases respectively, with 20 bases between them. Germline CDR1 SQVTM, CDR2 ANQGSEA. This CDR3 spans 14 amino acids. CDR3 region: CSAWTTNTGDTQYF. The CDR3 DNA sequence: TGCAGCGCTTGGACAACTAATACAGGGGATACGCAGTATTTT.

This chain connects TRBV7-6 to TRBJ2-1, with 13 bases matching TRBD2. The V gene's germline CDR1 is SGHVS and CDR2 FNYEAQ. The CDR3 covers 16 residues. Losses at the gene ends were 1 base for V and 7 bases for J; bases not matched to a gene: 4. CDR3: CASSLGRLAGGNEQFF. The CDR3 bases are TGTGCCAGCAGCTTAGGTAGACTAGCGGGGGGAAATGAGCAGTTCTTC.

This clone has only a few counts. The rearrangement uses TRBV29-1 and TRBJ2-5; D is ambiguous. This CDR3 region has 13 residues. Trimming took off 4 bases at V and 2 bases at J, with 11 bases between the two ends. Per germline, CDR1 SQVTM and CDR2 ANQGSEA. CDR3 sequence reads: CSVATRLQETQYF. The CDR3 bases are TGCAGCGTTGCGACACGTTTACAAGAGACCCAGTACTTC.

V and J are TRBV6-5 and TRBJ2-7; 9 positions agree with TRBD1. The CDR3 has 14 amino acids. J gave up 3 bases and V 5 bases, and 5 bases lay outside the gene matches. CDR1 is MNHEY, CDR2 SVGAGI, per germline. CDR3: CASSHRDRVYEQYF. The CDR3 DNA sequence: TGTGCCAGCAGTCACCGGGACAGGGTCTACGAGCAGTACTTC.

The V gene is TRBV29-1, the J gene TRBJ2-2, with no clear D. CDR1 and CDR2 (germline): SQVTM, ANQGSEA. V was shortened by 4 bases and J by 3 bases, with 12 bases between the two germline ends. CDR3 size: 14 residues. The CDR3: CSVVVGSDTGELFF. CDR3 nucleotides: TGCAGCGTTGTTGTGGGTTCGGACACCGGGGAGCTGTTTTTT.

This rearrangement joins TRBV6-5 to TRBJ2-6; D is possibly TRBD1 or TRBD2 (5 bases each). V lost 2 bases, J lost 0 bases, and 8 bases lay in between. Germline V CDR1 and CDR2: MNHEY, SVGAGI. CDR3 size: 16 residues. The CDR3 spells CASSYGTFSGANVLTF. CDR3 bases: TGTGCCAGCAGTTACGGGACCTTCTCTGGGGCCAACGTCCTGACTTTC.

The chain links TRBV5-1 to TRBJ2-5; D is perhaps TRBD1 (6 bases). The V end was cut by 1 base, the J end by 3 bases, with 13 bases between. CDR1 is SGHRS and CDR2 is YFSETQ in the germline V gene. The CDR3 extends over 15 amino acids. CDR3: CASSLSRTAEETQYF. DNA of the CDR3: TGCGCCAGCAGCTTGAGTCGGACAGCCGAAGAGACCCAGTACTTC.

The chain couples TRBV23-1 to TRBJ1-2; D is undetermined. TRBV23-1 qualifies as an ORF whose function is uncertain. The V and J ends lost 0 bases and 2 bases respectively, with 22 bases between them. The CDR3 runs to 19 residues. The CDR3 here is CASSQSIPRWAETNYGYTF. For the CDR3, the DNA is TGCGCCAGCAGTCAATCTATTCCTCGTTGGGCAGAAACAAACTATGGCTACACCTTC.

The chain combines TRBV5-1 with TRBJ1-2, with D perhaps TRBD1 (6 bases). V was trimmed by 0 bases and J by 3 bases, leaving 12 bases between them. The germline V gene encodes CDR1 SGHRS and CDR2 YFSETQ. The CDR3 is 15 residues long. The CDR3 nucleotides are TGCGCCAGCAGCTTGGTAATCGGGGGCGACTATGGCTACACCTTC. The encoded protein is CASSLVIGGDYGYTF.

This clone showed up just a few times. The rearrangement links TRBV6-5 to TRBJ1-6, with D possibly matching TRBD1 (5 bases). The V and J ends lost 5 bases and 7 bases respectively, with 15 bases between them. CDR1 and CDR2 from the germline V gene are MNHEY and SVGAGI. CDR3 length: 15 amino acids. Here the CDR3 DNA reads TGTGCCAGCAGTGCCGTGGGGGGTCACAATTCACCCCTCCACTTT. Protein: CASSAVGGHNSPLHF.

The V and J genes are TRBV15 and TRBJ2-5; D gene ambiguous. The CDR3 spans 14 residues. Trimming removed 0 bases at V and 3 bases at J, with 8 bases between. Germline CDR1 LNHNV, CDR2 YYDKDF (reference sequence). The CDR3 nucleotides read TGTGCCACCAGCAGAGATTCCAGTGAAGAGACCCAGTACTTC. It encodes CATSRDSSEETQYF.

V and J are TRBV7-9 and TRBJ2-1, with 9 bases aligning to TRBD1. The CDR3 has 15 amino acids. Germline CDR1 reads SEHNR; CDR2 reads FQNEAQ (reference sequence). V lost 5 bases to trimming and J lost 8 bases; unmatched junction nucleotides: 10. CDR3 amino acids: CASSRAGQGGDEQFF. Written as DNA, the CDR3 is TGTGCCAGCAGCAGGGCGGGACAGGGAGGCGATGAGCAGTTCTTC. Filled out from reference TRBV7-9 and TRBJ2-1, the complete variable domain reads DTGVSQNPRHKITKRGQNVTFRCDPISEHNRLYWYRQTLGQGPEFLTYFQNEAQLEKSRLLSDRFSAERPKGSFSTLEIQRTEQGDSAMYLCASSRAGQGGDEQFFGPGTRLTVL.

The chain couples TRBV7-3 to TRBJ2-6, with TRBD1 identical over 10 bases. CDR3 length: 17 amino acids. Germline loops: CDR1 SGHTA, CDR2 FQGTGA. V was clipped by 5 bases and J by 1 base; unmatched bases: 5. CDR3 sequence reads: CASSVTGGASGANVLTF. CDR3 nucleotides: TGTGCCAGCAGCGTGACAGGGGGCGCTTCTGGGGCCAACGTCCTGACTTTC.

This clone was seen only a few times. The chain combines TRBV25-1 with TRBJ2-7; possible D gene TRBD1, 6 bases. Trimming pared 5 bases from V and 7 bases from J, leaving 12 bases between. This CDR3 has 12 amino acids. From germline, CDR1 is MGHDK and CDR2 SYGVNS. The CDR3 bases are TGTGCCAGCAGTCTACAGGGAAGGGAGCAGTACTTC. Its translation: CASSLQGREQYF.

The chain is built from TRBV15 and TRBJ2-7, with a tentative D call TRBD2 (6 bases). CDR1 and CDR2 from the germline V gene are LNHNV and YYDKDF (reference sequence). The CDR3 totals 14 residues. V gave up 5 bases and J gave up 2 bases, with 13 bases separating them. The DNA of the CDR3 is TGTGCCACCAGCCTTGATTGGGGGGCCTACGAGCAGTACTTC. This gives the protein CATSLDWGAYEQYF.

The chain employs TRBV5-1 and TRBJ1-1; D uncertain. The CDR3 consists of 15 residues. Trimming stripped 4 bases from V and 1 base from J, with 14 bases between. Germline assignment: CDR1 SGHRS and CDR2 YFSETQ. The CDR3 protein is CASSVLQVGNTEAFF. DNA for the CDR3: TGCGCCAGCAGCGTACTTCAGGTGGGGAACACTGAAGCTTTCTTT.

This clone was detected a few times. The chain recombines TRBV29-1 with TRBJ1-5; D is possibly TRBD1 (6 bases). V shed 6 bases and J shed 6 bases, with 15 bases lying between them. CDR1 SQVTM and CDR2 ANQGSEA come from the germline V gene. The CDR3 is made up of 13 amino acids. The CDR3 bases are TGCAGCGTCCAGACAGGCTTGGGTCAGCCCCAGCATTTT. Its protein product is CSVQTGLGQPQHF.

The rearrangement links TRBV5-1 to TRBJ2-1; a possible D gene is TRBD1 (6 bases). There are 12 residues in the CDR3. Trimming pared 2 bases from V and 7 bases from J, leaving 7 bases between. Germline assignment: CDR1 SGHRS and CDR2 YFSETQ. The DNA for the CDR3 is TGCGCCAGCAGCTTCCAGGGGAATGAGCAGTTCTTC. Translating gives CASSFQGNEQFF.

The gene calls are TRBV6-5 and TRBJ2-7, with 7 bases aligning to TRBD1. CDR1 and CDR2 (germline): MNHEY, SVGAGI. CDR3 size: 14 residues. Trimming cost V 0 bases and J 9 bases; bases outside gene matches: 8. The CDR3 sequence is CASSYSEQGQWQYF. CDR3 coding DNA: TGTGCCAGCAGTTACTCGGAACAGGGACAGTGGCAGTACTTC.

On this clone: An end of the junction does not agree with germline; a read error may underlie this. The genes are TRBV6-1 and TRBJ1-2; no definite D call. There are 13 residues in the CDR3. Germline assignment: CDR1 MNHNS and CDR2 SASEGT. The CDR3 here is CATSIPGGVGYTF. CDR3 bases: TGTGCCACCAGTATACCAGGTGGGGTAGGCTACACCTTC.

The rearrangement links TRBV10-2 to TRBJ1-2; D not certain. The CDR3 runs to 14 residues. CDR1 and CDR2 (germline): WSHSY, SAAADI. The V gene lost 2 bases and the J gene lost 6 bases, with 13 bases spanning the gap. Written as DNA, the CDR3 is TGCGCCAGCAGTGAGATGGGGTTCGCGGATGGCTACACCTTC. Translating it yields CASSEMGFADGYTF.